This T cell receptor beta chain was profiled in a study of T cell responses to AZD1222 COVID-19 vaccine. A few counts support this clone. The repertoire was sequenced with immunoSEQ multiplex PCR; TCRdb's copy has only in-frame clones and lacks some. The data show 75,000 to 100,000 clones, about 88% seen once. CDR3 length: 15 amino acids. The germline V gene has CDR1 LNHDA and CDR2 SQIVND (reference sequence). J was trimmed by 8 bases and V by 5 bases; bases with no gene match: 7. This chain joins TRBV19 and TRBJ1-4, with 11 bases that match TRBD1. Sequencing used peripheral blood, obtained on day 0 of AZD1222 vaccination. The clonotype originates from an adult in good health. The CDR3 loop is CASSSGTGGYEKLFF. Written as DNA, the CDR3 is TGTGCCAGTAGTTCCGGGACAGGGGGTTACGAAAAACTGTTTTTT.